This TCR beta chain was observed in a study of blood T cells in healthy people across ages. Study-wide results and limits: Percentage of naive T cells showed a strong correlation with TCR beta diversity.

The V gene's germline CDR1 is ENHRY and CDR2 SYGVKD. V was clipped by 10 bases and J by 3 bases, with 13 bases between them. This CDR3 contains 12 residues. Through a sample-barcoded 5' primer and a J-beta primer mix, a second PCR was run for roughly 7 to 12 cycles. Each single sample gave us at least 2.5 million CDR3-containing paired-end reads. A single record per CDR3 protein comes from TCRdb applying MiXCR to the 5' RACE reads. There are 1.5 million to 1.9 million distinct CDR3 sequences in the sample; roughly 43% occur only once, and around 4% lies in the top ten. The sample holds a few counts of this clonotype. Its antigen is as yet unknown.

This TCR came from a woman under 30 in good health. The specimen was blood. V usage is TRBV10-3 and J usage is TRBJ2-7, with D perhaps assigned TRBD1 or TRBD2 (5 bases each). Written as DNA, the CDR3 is TGTGCCACCCTGAGGGGCGACTACGAGCAGTACTTC. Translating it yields CATLRGDYEQYF.